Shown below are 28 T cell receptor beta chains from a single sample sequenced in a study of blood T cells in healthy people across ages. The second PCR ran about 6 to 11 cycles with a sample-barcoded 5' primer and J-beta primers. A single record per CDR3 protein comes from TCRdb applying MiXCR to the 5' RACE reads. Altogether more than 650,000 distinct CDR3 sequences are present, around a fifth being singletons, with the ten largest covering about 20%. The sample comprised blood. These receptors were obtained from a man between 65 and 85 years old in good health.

The CDR3 protein is CASSQVVLATYNEQFF. For the CDR3, the DNA is TGTGCCAGCAGCCAAGTAGTTCTAGCTACCTACAATGAGCAGTTCTTC. The genes are TRBV14 and TRBJ2-1; D possibly corresponds to TRBD2 (5 bases). Per the germline V gene, CDR1 is SGHDN and CDR2 is FVKESK. The CDR3 runs to 16 residues. V dropped 1 base and J dropped 2 bases, with 12 bases sitting between them.

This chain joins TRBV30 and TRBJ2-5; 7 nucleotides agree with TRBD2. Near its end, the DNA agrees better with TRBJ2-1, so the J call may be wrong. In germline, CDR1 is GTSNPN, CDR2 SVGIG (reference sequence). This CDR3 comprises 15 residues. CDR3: CAWSTEGGSGNEQFF. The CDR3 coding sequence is TGTGCCTGGAGTACGGAGGGCGGGAGTGGGAATGAGCAGTTCTTC.

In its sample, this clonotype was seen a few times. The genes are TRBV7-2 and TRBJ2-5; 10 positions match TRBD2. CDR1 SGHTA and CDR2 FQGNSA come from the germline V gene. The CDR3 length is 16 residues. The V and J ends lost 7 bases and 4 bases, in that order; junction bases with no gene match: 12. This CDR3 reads CASTVILAGRRETQYF. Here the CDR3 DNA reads TGTGCCAGCACCGTAATACTAGCGGGACGTCGAGAGACCCAGTACTTC.

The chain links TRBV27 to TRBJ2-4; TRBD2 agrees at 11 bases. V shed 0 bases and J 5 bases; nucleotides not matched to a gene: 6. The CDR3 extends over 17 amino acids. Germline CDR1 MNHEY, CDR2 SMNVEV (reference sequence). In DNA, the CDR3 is TGTGCCAGCAGTTTATCCGTCGGGACTAGCGGCCAAAACATTCAGTACTTC. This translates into CASSLSVGTSGQNIQYF.

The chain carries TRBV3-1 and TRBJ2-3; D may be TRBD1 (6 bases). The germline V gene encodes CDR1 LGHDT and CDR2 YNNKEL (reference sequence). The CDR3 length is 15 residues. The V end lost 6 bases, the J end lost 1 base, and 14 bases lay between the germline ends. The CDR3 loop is CASRLTEGGTDTQYF. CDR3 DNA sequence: TGTGCCAGCAGACTGACAGAGGGGGGCACAGATACGCAGTATTTT.

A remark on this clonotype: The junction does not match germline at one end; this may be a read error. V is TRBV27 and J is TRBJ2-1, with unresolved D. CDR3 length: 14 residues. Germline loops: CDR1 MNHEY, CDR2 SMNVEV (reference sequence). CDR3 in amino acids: CASSFGSSYNGQFF. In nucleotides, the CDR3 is TGTGCCAGCAGTTTCGGTAGCTCCTACAATGGGCAGTTCTTC.

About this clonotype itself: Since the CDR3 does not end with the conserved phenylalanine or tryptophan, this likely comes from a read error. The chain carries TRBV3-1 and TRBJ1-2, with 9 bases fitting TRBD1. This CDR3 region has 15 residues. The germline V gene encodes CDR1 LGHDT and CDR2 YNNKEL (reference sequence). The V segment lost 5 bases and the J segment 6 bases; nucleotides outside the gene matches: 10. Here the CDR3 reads CASSSPGTGTNGYTL. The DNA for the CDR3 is TGTGCCAGCAGCTCTCCCGGGACAGGGACGAATGGCTACACCCTC.

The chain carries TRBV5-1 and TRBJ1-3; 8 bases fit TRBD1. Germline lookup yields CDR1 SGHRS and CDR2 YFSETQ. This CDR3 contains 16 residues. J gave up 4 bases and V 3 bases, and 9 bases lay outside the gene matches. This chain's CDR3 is CASSSQGQGGGNTIYF. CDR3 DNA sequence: TGCGCCAGCAGCTCCCAAGGACAGGGCGGAGGAAACACCATATATTTT. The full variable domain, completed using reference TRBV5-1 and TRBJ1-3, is KAGVTQTPRYLIKTRGQQVTLSCSPISGHRSVSWYQQTPGQGLQFLFEYFSETQRNKGNFPGRFSGRQFSNSRSEMNVSTLELGDSALYLCASSSQGQGGGNTIYFGEGSWLTVV.

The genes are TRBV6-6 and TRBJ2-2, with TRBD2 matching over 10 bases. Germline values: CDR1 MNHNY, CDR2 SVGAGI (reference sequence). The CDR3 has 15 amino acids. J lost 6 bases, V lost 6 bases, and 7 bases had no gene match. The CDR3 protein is CASRSLAGESGELFF. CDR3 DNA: TGTGCCAGCAGGTCCCTAGCGGGGGAATCCGGGGAGCTGTTTTTT.

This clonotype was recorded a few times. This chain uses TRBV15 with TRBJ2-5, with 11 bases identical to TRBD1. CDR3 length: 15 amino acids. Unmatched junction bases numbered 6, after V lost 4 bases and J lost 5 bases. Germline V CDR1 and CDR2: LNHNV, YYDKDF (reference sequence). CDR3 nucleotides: TGTGCCACCAGCAAGGGACAGGGGGAAGGTGAGACCCAGTACTTC. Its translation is CATSKGQGEGETQYF.

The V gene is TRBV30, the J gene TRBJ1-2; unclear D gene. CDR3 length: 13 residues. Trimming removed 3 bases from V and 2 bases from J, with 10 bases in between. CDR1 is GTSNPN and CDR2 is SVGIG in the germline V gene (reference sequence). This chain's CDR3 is CAWSQTRNYGYTF. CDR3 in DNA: TGTGCCTGGAGCCAGACAAGAAACTATGGCTACACCTTC.

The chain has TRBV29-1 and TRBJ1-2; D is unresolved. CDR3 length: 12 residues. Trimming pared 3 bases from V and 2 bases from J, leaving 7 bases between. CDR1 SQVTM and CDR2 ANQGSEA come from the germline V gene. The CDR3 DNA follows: TGCAGCGTTGATGCCCTAAACTATGGCTACACCTTC. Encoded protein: CSVDALNYGYTF.

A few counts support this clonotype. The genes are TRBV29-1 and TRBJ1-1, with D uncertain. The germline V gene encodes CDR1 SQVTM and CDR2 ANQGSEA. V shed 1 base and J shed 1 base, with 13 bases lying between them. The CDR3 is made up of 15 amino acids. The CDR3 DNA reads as TGCAGCGTTGAAGGAGGAGGAGGGTGGAACACTGAAGCTTTCTTT. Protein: CSVEGGGGWNTEAFF.

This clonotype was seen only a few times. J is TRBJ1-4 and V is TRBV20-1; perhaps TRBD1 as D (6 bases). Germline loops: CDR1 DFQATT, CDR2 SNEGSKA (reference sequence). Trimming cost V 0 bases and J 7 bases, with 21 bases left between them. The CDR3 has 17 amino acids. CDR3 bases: TGCAGTGCTAGAGATCGAAGGTTGGGGGCCTTGGGTGAAAAACTGTTTTTT. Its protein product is CSARDRRLGALGEKLFF.

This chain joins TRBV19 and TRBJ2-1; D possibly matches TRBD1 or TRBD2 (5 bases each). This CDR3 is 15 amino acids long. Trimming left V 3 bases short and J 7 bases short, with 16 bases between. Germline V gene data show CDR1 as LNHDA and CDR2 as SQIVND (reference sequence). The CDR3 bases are TGTGCCAGTAGTATGACGAAGGGGCGGAGGAATGAGCAGTTCTTC. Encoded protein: CASSMTKGRRNEQFF.

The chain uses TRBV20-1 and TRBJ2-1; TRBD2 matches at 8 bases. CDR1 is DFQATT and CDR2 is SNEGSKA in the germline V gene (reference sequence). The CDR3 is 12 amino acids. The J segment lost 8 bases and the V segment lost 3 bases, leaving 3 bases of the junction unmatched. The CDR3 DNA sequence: TGCAGTGCTAGTTCAGCGGGGGATGAGCAGTTCTTC. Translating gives CSASSAGDEQFF.

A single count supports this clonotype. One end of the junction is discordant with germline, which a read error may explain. CDR3 sequence (DNA): TGCAGCGTTCTCCGACAGATGAACGCTGAAGCTTTCTTT. Translated, it gives CSVLRQMNAEAFF. V and J are TRBV29-1 and TRBJ1-1; D possibly corresponds to TRBD1 (5 bases). Germline V gives CDR1 SQVTM, CDR2 ANQGSEA. The CDR3 covers 13 residues.

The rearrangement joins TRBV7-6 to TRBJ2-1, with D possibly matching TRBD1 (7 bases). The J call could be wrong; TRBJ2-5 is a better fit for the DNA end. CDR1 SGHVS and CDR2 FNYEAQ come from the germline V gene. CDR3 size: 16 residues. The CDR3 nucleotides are TGTGCCAGCAGCTTTGGTGCCAGGGGGGTTGGTGAGACCCAGTACTTC. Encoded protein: CASSFGARGVGETQYF.

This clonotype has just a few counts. CDR3 amino acids: CASRTLNEQFF. The CDR3 DNA sequence: TGTGCCAGCAGGACTCTCAATGAGCAGTTCTTC. The rearrangement joins TRBV12-3 or TRBV12-4 to TRBJ2-1, with no clear D. V lost 6 bases to trimming and J lost 6 bases, with 6 bases between them. This CDR3 spans 11 amino acids.

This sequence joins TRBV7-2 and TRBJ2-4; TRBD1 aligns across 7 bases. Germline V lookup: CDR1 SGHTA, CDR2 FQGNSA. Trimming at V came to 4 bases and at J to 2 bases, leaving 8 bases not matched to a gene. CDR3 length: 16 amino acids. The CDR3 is CASSSTGVITKNIQYF. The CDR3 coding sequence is TGTGCCAGCAGCTCCACAGGGGTTATAACCAAAAACATTCAGTACTTC.

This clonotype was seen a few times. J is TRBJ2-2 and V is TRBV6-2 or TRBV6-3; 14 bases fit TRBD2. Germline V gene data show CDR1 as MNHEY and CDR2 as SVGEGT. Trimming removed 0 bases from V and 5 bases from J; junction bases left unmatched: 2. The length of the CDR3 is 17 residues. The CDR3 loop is CASSYSGLAGGTGELFF. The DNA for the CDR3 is TGTGCCAGCAGTTACTCCGGACTAGCGGGAGGAACCGGGGAGCTGTTTTTT.

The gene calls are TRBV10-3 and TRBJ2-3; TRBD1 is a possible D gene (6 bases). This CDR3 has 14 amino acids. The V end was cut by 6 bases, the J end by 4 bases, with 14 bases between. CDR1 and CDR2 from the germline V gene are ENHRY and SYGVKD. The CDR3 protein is CAIRPGHGADTQYF. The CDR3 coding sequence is TGTGCCATCAGGCCGGGACATGGGGCAGATACGCAGTATTTT.

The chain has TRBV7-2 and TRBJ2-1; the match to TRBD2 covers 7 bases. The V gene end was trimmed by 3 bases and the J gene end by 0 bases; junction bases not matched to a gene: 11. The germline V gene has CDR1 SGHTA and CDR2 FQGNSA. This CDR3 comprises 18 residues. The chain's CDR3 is CASSFLSGVQSSYNEQFF. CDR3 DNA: TGTGCCAGCAGCTTTCTCAGCGGGGTCCAGAGCTCCTACAATGAGCAGTTCTTC. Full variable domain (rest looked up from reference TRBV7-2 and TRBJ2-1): GAGVSQSPSNKVTEKGKDVELRCDPISGHTALYWYRQSLGQGLEFLIYFQGNSAPDKSGLPSDRFSAERTGGSVSTLTIQRTQQEDSAVYLCASSFLSGVQSSYNEQFFGPGTRLTVL.

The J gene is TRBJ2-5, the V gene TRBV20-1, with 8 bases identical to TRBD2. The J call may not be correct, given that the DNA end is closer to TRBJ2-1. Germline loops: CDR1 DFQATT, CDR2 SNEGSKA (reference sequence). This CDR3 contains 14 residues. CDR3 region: CSASGGAGRPEQFF. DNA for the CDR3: TGCAGTGCTAGCGGGGGGGCTGGACGACCCGAGCAGTTCTTC.

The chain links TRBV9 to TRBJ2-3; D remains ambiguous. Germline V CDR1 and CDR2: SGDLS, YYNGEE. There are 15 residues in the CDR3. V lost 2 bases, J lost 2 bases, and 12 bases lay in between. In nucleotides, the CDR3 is TGTGCCAGCAGCGTGCAACCGACTGACACAGATACGCAGTATTTT. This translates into CASSVQPTDTDTQYF.

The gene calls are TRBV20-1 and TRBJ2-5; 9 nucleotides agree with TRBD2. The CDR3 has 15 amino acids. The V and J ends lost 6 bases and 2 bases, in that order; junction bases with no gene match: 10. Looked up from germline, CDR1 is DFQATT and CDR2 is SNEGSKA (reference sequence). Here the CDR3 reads CSATQTSGAQETQYF. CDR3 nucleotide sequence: TGCAGTGCCACCCAGACTAGCGGAGCTCAAGAGACCCAGTACTTC.

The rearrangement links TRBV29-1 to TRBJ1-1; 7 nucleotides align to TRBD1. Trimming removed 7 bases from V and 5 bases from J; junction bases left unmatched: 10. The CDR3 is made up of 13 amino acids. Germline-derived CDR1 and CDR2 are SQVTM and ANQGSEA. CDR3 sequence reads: CSGQGGGGTEAFF. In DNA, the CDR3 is TGCAGCGGCCAGGGGGGGGGTGGGACTGAAGCTTTCTTT.

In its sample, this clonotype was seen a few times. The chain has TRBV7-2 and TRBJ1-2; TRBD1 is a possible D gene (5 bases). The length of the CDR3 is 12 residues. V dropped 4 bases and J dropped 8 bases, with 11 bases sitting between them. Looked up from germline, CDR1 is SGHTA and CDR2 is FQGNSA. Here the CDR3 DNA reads TGTGCCAGCAGCTCCGGCAGGGAGGGCTACACCTTC. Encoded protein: CASSSGREGYTF.